Below, 3 T cell receptor beta chains from the same sample are listed, as sequenced in a study of blood T cell repertoires in COVID-19. Sequencing used immunoSEQ multiplex PCR; TCRdb keeps in-frame clones, though not all of them. The sample lists 65,000 to 85,000 clones, around four fifths occurring once. Sequencing input: peripheral blood. The receptors originated from a man aged 45 to 65 with active COVID-19.

The rearrangement uses TRBV21-1 and TRBJ2-1; TRBD1, as called in the table, went unchecked against the DNA. TRBV21-1 is an annotated pseudogene. The CDR3 contains 17 residues. The CDR3 here is CASSKLRQVSSYNEQFF. The CDR3, as DNA: TGTGCCAGCAGCAAATTAAGGCAGGTTAGCTCCTACAATGAGCAGTTCTTC.

The chain has TRBV28 and TRBJ1-3; 7 bases fit TRBD1. The ends lost 1 base at V and 3 bases at J; junction bases unmatched: 3. The CDR3 extends over 15 amino acids. Looked up from germline, CDR1 is MDHEN and CDR2 is SYDVKM. The DNA for the CDR3 is TGTGCCAGCAGTTTATCTCAGGGGGTTGGAAACACCATATATTTT. This translates into CASSLSQGVGNTIYF.

J is TRBJ2-3 and V is TRBV5-1, with 12 nucleotides matching TRBD2. V was clipped by 0 bases and J by 6 bases; unmatched bases: 5. The CDR3 is 16 amino acids. The germline CDR1 and CDR2 sequences are SGHRS and YFSETQ. CDR3 bases: TGCGCCAGCAGCTTGGTACTAGCGGGGGGCATGGATACGCAGTATTTT. It specifies CASSLVLAGGMDTQYF.